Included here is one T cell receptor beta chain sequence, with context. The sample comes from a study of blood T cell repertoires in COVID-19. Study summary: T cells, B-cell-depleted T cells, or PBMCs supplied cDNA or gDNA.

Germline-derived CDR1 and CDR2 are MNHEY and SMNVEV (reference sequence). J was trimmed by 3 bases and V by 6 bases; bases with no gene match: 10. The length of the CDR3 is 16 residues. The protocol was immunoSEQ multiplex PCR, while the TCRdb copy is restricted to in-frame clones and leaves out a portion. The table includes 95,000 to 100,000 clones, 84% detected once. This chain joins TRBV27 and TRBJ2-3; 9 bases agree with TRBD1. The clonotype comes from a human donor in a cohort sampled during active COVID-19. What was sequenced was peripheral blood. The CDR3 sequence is CASRSGGTGRTDTQYF. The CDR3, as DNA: TGTGCCAGCAGAAGTGGCGGGACAGGGCGTACAGATACGCAGTATTTT.